This T cell receptor beta chain was retrieved from a study of regulatory T cells in long-lasting Graves disease. General observations from the study: A reduction in accuracy may have resulted from the small sample size.

This clonotype came up a few times. Its antigen is as yet unknown. Specified time point: newly diagnosed GD, antithyroid drugs for less than 3 months. PBMC-derived RNA was used for the TCR library. Arm-PCR with iRepertoire HTBI primers amplified the CDR3 regions for these TCR beta libraries. TCRdb reprocessed the multiplex PCR reads with MiXCR, giving one entry per CDR3 protein. Of 350,000 to 450,000 distinct CDR3 sequences in the sample, over 15% were seen once. V was clipped by 4 bases and J by 6 bases; unmatched bases: 3. This CDR3 has 14 residues. The germline gives CDR1 SNHLY, CDR2 FYNNEI. A further study also used this sample, focusing on T cells in Graves' hyperthyroidism and ophthalmopathy. That source adds: Diagnoses were made from clinical symptoms, serum measures (thyroxine and TRAb), thyroid ultrasound and orbital computed tomography. Before onset, ophthalmopathy was predicted by the model a median 6.5 months earlier.

The V and J genes are TRBV2 and TRBJ1-5; TRBD1 matches 10 bases. Source: peripheral blood mononuclear cells (PBMCs), taken at new diagnosis, from a patient treated with antithyroid drugs. The sequence derives from a man aged 35 to 55 with Graves disease. DNA for the CDR3: TGTGCCAGCAGTGGGGGGACAGGGGTTCAGCCCCAGCATTTT. This translates into CASSGGTGVQPQHF.